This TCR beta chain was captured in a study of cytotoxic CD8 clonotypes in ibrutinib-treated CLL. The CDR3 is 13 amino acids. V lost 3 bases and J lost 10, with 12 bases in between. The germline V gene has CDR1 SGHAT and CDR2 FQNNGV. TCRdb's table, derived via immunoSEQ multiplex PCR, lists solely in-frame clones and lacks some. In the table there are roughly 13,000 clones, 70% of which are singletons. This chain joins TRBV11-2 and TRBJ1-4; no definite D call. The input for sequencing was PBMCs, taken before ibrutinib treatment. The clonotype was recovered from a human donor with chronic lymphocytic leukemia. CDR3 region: CASSFGSEGKLFF. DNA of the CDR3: TGTGCCAGCAGCTTCGGTTCCGAGGGAAAACTGTTTTTT. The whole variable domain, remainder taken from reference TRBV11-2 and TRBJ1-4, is EAGVAQSPRYKIIEKRQSVAFWCNPISGHATLYWYQQILGQGPKLLIQFQNNGVVDDSQLPKDRFSAERLKGVDSTLKIQPAKLEDSAVYLCASSFGSEGKLFFGSGTQLSVL.